The rows below give T cell receptor beta chains drawn from one sample of a study of neurological immune-mediated disorders. From the 5' RACE reads, TCRdb called clonotypes with MiXCR, one entry per CDR3 protein. Among approximately 40,000 distinct CDR3 sequences listed, 20% to 25% were seen once. The material sequenced was PBMCs. Receptors originate from a man in his sixties with HTLV-1-associated myelopathy (HAM/TSP). Each CDR3 is given with its conserved first and last residue. A D gene is named only where the DNA matches it firmly. Only some rows state a clone size, as once, few, many or a class for expanded clones.

d_gene | abundance | j_gene | v_gene | CDR3nt | CDR3aa
. | many | TRBJ2-1 | TRBV11-2 | TGTGCCAGCAGCCCTGTCTTGGGCTCCTACAATGAGCAGTTCTTC | CASSPVLGSYNEQFF
. | many | TRBJ2-3 | TRBV9 | TGTGCCAGCAGCGATACCGGGACCCTCGGGCCAGATACGCAGTATTTT | CASSDTGTLGPDTQYF
TRBD2 | many | TRBJ2-1 | TRBV20-1 | TGCAGTGCTAGAGGACTAGCGGGAGCCGGTGAGCAGTTCTTC | CSARGLAGAGEQFF
TRBD2 | many | TRBJ2-7 | TRBV12-3/TRBV12-4 | TGTGCCAGCAGTTCAGGGACTAGCGGGAGATCCTACGAGCAGTACTTC | CASSSGTSGRSYEQYF
TRBD1 | . | TRBJ2-1 | TRBV14 | TGTGCCAGCAGCCATTTGAGGGGGGACAGGGGGAACAATGAGCAGTTCTTC | CASSHLRGDRGNNEQFF
. | . | TRBJ2-1 | TRBV5-1 | TGCGCCAGCAGCTTGGCCGGAGGGGGGTATGAGCAGTTCTTC | CASSLAGGGYEQFF
TRBD2 | many | TRBJ2-1 | TRBV10-3 | TGTGCCACTTGGACTAGTTCCTCCAATGAGCAGTTCTTC | CATWTSSSNEQFF
. | large | TRBJ2-3 | TRBV28 | TGTGCCAGCAGTTTAAATCCGGGAGTAGGAGATACGCAGTATTTT | CASSLNPGVGDTQYF
. | . | TRBJ2-1 | TRBV4-3 | TGCGCCAGCAGCCCTGGACCGGGGCAGGGAAGTATTACGGATGAGCAGTTCTTC | CASSPGPGQGSITDEQFF
TRBD2 | many | TRBJ2-2 | TRBV6-5 | TGTGCCAGCAGTCTGGTTCCGGGAGGGGGAACCGGGGAGCTGTTTTTT | CASSLVPGGGTGELFF
. | . | TRBJ2-2 | TRBV20-1 | TGCAGTGCACAAGACACTGGGGGAAATGGGGAGCTGTTTTTT | CSAQDTGGNGELFF
. | once | TRBJ2-7 | TRBV18 | TGTGCCAGCTCACCCTCGTGGGACAATACCTACGAGCAGTACTTC | CASSPSWDNTYEQYF
TRBD2 | many | TRBJ2-7 | TRBV27 | TGTGCCAGCAGGCTAGCGGGAGAATCCTACGAGCAGTACTTC | CASRLAGESYEQYF
. | many | TRBJ1-4 | TRBV19 | TGTGCCAGTCAGCGGGGCGAAAAACTGTTTTTT | CASQRGEKLFF
. | many | TRBJ2-7 | TRBV5-5 | TGTGCCAGCAGCTTCCAACAGGGTAAGATCTCCGAGCAGTACTTC | CASSFQQGKISEQYF
TRBD1 | many | TRBJ2-7 | TRBV5-1 | TGCGCCAGCAGCCCCGGAACAGGGGGCAACGAGCAGTACTTC | CASSPGTGGNEQYF
. | many | TRBJ2-1 | TRBV5-1 | TGCGCCAGCAGACTCGACAGCGCTCCTTACAATGAGCAGTTCTTC | CASRLDSAPYNEQFF
TRBD2 | many | TRBJ2-1 | TRBV6-5 | TGTGCCAGCAGAAACCGGGCCCTAGCGGGCAATGAGCAGTTCTTC | CASRNRALAGNEQFF
. | . | TRBJ1-5 | TRBV28 | TGTGCCAGCCTCGGAAGGTGGAGCAATCAGCCCCAGCATTTT | CASLGRWSNQPQHF
. | many | TRBJ1-5 | TRBV15 | TGTGCCACCAGCAGAGACGGACAACCCAATCAGCCCCAGCATTTT | CATSRDGQPNQPQHF
. | . | TRBJ2-2 | TRBV12-3/TRBV12-4 | TGTGCCAGCAGTTTACAAGTGAACACCGGGGAGCTGTTTTTT | CASSLQVNTGELFF
. | . | TRBJ2-2 | TRBV20-1 | TGCAGCCTCAGGGAAACCGGGGAGCTGTTTTTT | CSLRETGELFF
. | many | TRBJ2-1 | TRBV12-5 | TGTGCTAGTGGTTTTGGGGGTGAGCAGTTCTTC | CASGFGGEQFF
TRBD2 | . | TRBJ2-5 | TRBV20-1 | TGCAGTGCTAGGAAGTCTAGCGGGGTCCAAGAGACCCAGTACTTC | CSARKSSGVQETQYF
. | many | TRBJ2-1 | TRBV10-2 | TGCGCCAGCAGCCGTCAAACCCGGCTTGAGCAGTTCTTC | CASSRQTRLEQFF
. | . | TRBJ2-2 | TRBV5-1 | TGCGCCAGCAGCGCCGGGACGGTCAACACCGGGGAGCTGTTTTTT | CASSAGTVNTGELFF
TRBD1 | many | TRBJ2-7 | TRBV14 | TGTGCCAGCAGCCAAGAATTTGGACAGGGGAAAACCGAGCAGTACTTC | CASSQEFGQGKTEQYF
TRBD1 | many | TRBJ1-5 | TRBV24-1 | TGTGCCACCAGTGATAGGACAGGGGGCGTTCAGCCCCAGCATTTT | CATSDRTGGVQPQHF
. | many | TRBJ2-3 | TRBV20-1 | TGCAGTGCTTCCAGGGCCCCAGATACGCAGTATTTT | CSASRAPDTQYF
. | many | TRBJ2-3 | TRBV5-1 | TGCGCCAGCAGCTCGGACGGATACACAGATACGCAGTATTTT | CASSSDGYTDTQYF
. | . | TRBJ2-1 | TRBV30 | TGTGCCTGGAGTGTAGGCGTTAGCTCCTACAATGAGCAGTTCTTC | CAWSVGVSSYNEQFF
TRBD1 | many | TRBJ2-5 | TRBV5-1 | TGCGCCAGCAGCTGGGGGACAGAAGAGACCCAGTACTTC | CASSWGTEETQYF
TRBD1 | many | TRBJ1-3 | TRBV5-4 | TGTGCCAGCAGCGTAGACGGGACAGTGGGAAGATCTGGAAACACCATATATTTT | CASSVDGTVGRSGNTIYF
. | many | TRBJ1-5 | TRBV12-5 | TGTTCATCCAGCAATAGCAATCAGCCCCAGCATTTT | CSSSNSNQPQHF
TRBD1 | . | TRBJ1-1 | TRBV10-3 | TGTGCCATCAGTGACATAAAAGGACAGGGTTCTGAAGCTTTCTTT | CAISDIKGQGSEAFF
TRBD2 | many | TRBJ2-7 | TRBV4-2 | TGTGCCAGCAGCCGCTTAGCGGGGTCTACCTACGAGCAGTACTTC | CASSRLAGSTYEQYF
TRBD2 | many | TRBJ2-1 | TRBV3-1 | TGTGCCAGCAGCCAAGAGGGGACTAGGAATGAGCAGTTCTTC | CASSQEGTRNEQFF
. | . | TRBJ2-7 | TRBV2 | TGTGCCAGCAGTGACAGGGTTCGGGGGAGCGAGCAGTACTTC | CASSDRVRGSEQYF
. | many | TRBJ1-2 | TRBV12-3/TRBV12-4 | TGTGCCAGCAGTTTAATGGGGCCCTATGGCTACACCTTC | CASSLMGPYGYTF
. | many | TRBJ1-6 | TRBV27 | TGTGCCAGCAGTTTAAGGGGACCCCACAATTCACCCCTCCACTTT | CASSLRGPHNSPLHF
. | many | TRBJ2-1 | TRBV24-1 | TGTGCCACCTCAAGGACAGCCTTCGGCGATGAGCAGTTCTTC | CATSRTAFGDEQFF
. | many | TRBJ2-5 | TRBV12-3/TRBV12-4 | TGTGCCAGCAGTTTAGCGGGGCCGGTCCAAGAGACCCAGTACTTC | CASSLAGPVQETQYF
TRBD2 | . | TRBJ2-1 | TRBV12-3/TRBV12-4 | TGTGCCAGCAGCACCACTAGCGGCACTTACAATGAGCAGTTCTTC | CASSTTSGTYNEQFF
TRBD2 | . | TRBJ2-5 | TRBV5-1 | TGCGCCAGCAGCCTGGGTAGCGGGAGAGGAGAGACCCAGTACTTC | CASSLGSGRGETQYF
. | many | TRBJ1-2 | TRBV10-2 | TGCGCCAGCAGTGAGTCACAGGGTTACTATGGCTACACCTTC | CASSESQGYYGYTF
. | many | TRBJ2-2 | TRBV9 | TGTGCCAGCAGCGTATCCCCGGAGAACACCGGGGAGCTGTTTTTT | CASSVSPENTGELFF
. | . | TRBJ2-5 | TRBV9 | TGTGCCAGCAGCGTAGACGGTGCGGGGTTCGGAAAGACCCAGTACTTC | CASSVDGAGFGKTQYF
. | . | TRBJ2-5 | TRBV9 | TGTGCCAGCAGCTTCGGACTCGGGACGCGAGAGATCCAGTACTTC | CASSFGLGTREIQYF
. | many | TRBJ2-1 | TRBV2 | TGTGCCAGCCAGGGTATCGGGGAGCAGTTCTTC | CASQGIGEQFF
. | many | TRBJ2-1 | TRBV4-1 | TGCGCCAGCAGCCAAGAGATCGGCAGGAGCTCCTACAATGAGCAGTTCTTC | CASSQEIGRSSYNEQFF
. | medium-sized | TRBJ2-3 | TRBV5-1 | TGCGCCAGCAGCTTGGAAGGGGGCACAGATACGCAGTATTTT | CASSLEGGTDTQYF
TRBD2 | . | TRBJ2-3 | TRBV28 | TGTGCCACCACTGAGACTAGCGATTACACAGATACGCAGTATTTT | CATTETSDYTDTQYF
. | many | TRBJ1-1 | TRBV7-2 | TGTGCCAGCAGCTTATTTAAGGGGTGGACTGAAGCTTTCTTT | CASSLFKGWTEAFF
. | . | TRBJ1-2 | TRBV20-1 | TGCAGTGCTAGACGCCAGCTCTATGGCTACACCTTC | CSARRQLYGYTF
TRBD2 | many | TRBJ2-7 | TRBV24-1 | TGTGCCACCAATCCAGCGGGAGTCGAGCAGTACTTC | CATNPAGVEQYF